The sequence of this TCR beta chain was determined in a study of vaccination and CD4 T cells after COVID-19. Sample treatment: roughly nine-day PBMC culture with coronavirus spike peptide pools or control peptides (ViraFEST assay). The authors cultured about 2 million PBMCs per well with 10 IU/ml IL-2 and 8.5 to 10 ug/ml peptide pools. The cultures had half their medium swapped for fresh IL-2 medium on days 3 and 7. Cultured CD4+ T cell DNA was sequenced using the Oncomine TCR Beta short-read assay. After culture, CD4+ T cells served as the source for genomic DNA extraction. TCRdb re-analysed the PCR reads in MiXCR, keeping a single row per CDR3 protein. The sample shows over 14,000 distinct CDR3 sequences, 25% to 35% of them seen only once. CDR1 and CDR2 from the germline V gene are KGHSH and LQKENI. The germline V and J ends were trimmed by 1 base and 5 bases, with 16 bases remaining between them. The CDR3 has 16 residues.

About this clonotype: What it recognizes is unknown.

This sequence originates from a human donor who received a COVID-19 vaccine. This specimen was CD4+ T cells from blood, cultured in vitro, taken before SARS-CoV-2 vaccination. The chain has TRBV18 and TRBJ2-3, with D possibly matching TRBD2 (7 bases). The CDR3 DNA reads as TGTGCCAGCTCACCACAAAAGGGGGGGCCCGGAGATACGCAGTATTTT. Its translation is CASSPQKGGPGDTQYF.